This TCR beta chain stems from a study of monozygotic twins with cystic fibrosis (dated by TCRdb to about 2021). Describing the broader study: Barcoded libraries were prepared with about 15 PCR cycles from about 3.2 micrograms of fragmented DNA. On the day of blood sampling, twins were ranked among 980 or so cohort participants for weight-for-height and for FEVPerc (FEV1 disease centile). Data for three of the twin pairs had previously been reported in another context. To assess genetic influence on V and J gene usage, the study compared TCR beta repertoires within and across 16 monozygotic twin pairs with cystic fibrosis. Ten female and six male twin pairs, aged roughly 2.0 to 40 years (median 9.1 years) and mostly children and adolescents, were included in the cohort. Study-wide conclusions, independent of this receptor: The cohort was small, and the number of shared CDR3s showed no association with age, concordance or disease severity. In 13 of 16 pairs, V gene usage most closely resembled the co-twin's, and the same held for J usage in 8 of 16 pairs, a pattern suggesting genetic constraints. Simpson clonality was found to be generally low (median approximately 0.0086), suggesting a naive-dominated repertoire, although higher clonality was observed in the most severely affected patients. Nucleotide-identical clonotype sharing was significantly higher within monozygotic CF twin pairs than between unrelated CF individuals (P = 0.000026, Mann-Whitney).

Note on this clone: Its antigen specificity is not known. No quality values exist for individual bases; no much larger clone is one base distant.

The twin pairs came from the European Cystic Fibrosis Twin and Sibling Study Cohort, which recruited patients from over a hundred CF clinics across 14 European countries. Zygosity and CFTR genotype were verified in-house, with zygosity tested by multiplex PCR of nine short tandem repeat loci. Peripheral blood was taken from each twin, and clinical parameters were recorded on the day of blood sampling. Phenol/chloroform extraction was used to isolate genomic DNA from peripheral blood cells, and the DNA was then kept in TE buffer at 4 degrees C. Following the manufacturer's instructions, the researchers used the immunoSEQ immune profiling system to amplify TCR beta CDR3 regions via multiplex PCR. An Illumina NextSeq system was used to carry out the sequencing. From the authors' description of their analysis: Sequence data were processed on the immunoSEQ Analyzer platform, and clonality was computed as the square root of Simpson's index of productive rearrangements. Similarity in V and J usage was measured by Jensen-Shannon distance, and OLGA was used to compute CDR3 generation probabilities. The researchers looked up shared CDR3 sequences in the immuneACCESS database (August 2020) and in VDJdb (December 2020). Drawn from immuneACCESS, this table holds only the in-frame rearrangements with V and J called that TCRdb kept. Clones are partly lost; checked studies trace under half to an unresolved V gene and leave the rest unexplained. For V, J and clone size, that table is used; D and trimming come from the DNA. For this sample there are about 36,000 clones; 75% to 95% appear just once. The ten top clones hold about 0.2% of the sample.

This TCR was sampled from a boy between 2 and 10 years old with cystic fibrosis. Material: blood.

The CDR3 region: CASSLEETQYF. The bases read TGTGCCAGCAGCTTAGAAGAGACCCAGTACTTC. The chain is encoded by TRBV11-3 joined to TRBJ2-5; the D gene assignment is ambiguous. The CDR3 runs 11 amino acids, cysteine and phenylalanine included. The entry retains the CDR3 DNA only, 33 bases that are in frame from base 1. V loses 0 bases, J loses 4 bases, and the germline ends lie 0 bases apart. CDR1 and CDR2 were assigned from the germline V gene as SGHNT and YENEEA.